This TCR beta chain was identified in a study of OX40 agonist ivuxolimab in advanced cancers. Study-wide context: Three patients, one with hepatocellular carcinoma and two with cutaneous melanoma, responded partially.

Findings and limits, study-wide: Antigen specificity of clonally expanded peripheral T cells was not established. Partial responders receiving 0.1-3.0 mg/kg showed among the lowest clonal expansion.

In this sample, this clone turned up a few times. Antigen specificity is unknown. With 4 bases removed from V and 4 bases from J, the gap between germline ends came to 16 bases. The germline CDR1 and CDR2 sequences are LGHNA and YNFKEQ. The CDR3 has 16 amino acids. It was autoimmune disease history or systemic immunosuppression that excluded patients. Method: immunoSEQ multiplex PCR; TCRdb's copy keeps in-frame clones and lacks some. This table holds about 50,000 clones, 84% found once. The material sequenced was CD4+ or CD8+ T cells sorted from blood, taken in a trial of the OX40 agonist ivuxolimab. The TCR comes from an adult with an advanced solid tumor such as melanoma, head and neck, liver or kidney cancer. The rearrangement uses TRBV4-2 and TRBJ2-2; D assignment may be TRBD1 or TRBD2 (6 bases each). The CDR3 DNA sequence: TGTGCCAGCAGCCCCGCGGAGGGGGGAGGCACCGGGGAGCTGTTTTTT. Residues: CASSPAEGGGTGELFF.